The subject of this entry is one T cell receptor beta chain. Its antigen is unknown. No per-base quality is available; no much larger clone lies one base away. In Seattle, one collaborating source enrolled patients while the infection was active and tracked those patients longitudinally over the course of disease. The collaborating institutions used their own protocols to collect whole blood in K2EDTA tubes. For TCRbeta analysis, collaborators shipped samples as frozen whole blood, isolated PBMCs, or DNA extracted from either of those sample types. This record comes from a study of blood T cell repertoires in COVID-19 (dated by TCRdb to 2020 to 2022). With regard to the full study: Samples from collaborators originated in the United States, Italy and Spain and spanned both the acute and convalescent phases of COVID-19. The material from the prospective study consisted of cDNA or gDNA derived from T cells, B-cell-depleted T cells, or PBMCs. Subjects who had been exposed to COVID-19, were actively infected with it, or had recovered from it provided the deeply sampled blood TCRbeta repertoires that made up the dataset. A freely available public database, intended as a resource for researchers studying the immune response to SARS-CoV-2, is where the repertoires were released. The samples were drawn from two sources: the first 160 participants of the ongoing ImmuneRACE study, and 950 to 1,500 subjects contributed by 6 global collaborators. The sample metadata nearly always contained a de-identified subject ID, COVID-19 status, age in years and sex. Where available, HLA class I and class II types were taken from metadata supplied by the sample provider and were not determined by assay-based typing. Study-wide conclusions, independent of this receptor: Clinical and demographic metadata were provided uncurated, with the amount varying by source and participant.

There are 15 amino acids in the CDR3, from cysteine to phenylalanine inclusive. Only the CDR3 DNA is retained, 45 bases long and in frame from the first base. For this chain, trimming is 3 bases at the V end and 6 bases at the J end, and the number of junction bases without a gene match is 7. According to the germline V gene (reference sequence), CDR1 reads LGHDT and CDR2 reads YNNKEL. The immunoSEQ Assay, a bias-controlled multiplex PCR, was used to amplify TCRbeta CDR3 regions from genomic DNA. In the paper's pipeline: The number of nucleated cells in each sample was estimated from the amplification of reference gene primers within the assay. To quantify the absolute abundance of each unique TCRbeta CDR3 rearrangement, sequence reads were collapsed and filtered. For each sample, productive Simpson clonality was calculated as the square root of Simpson's diversity index over productive rearrangements. The clones in this table, taken by TCRdb from immuneACCESS, are in-frame only. Not every clone is retained; where verified, under half of the shortfall comes from an unresolved V gene, and the cause of the rest is unknown. The V and J calls and clone size are taken from that table; D and trimming were inferred from the DNA. Across this sample there are roughly 70,000 clones, with roughly four fifths seen only once. The biggest ten clones account for 15% of the sample.

The source of this sequence is a man aged 60 to 69 with COVID-19, enrolled during active disease. The chain uses TRBV3-1 (or the pseudogene TRBV3-2) and TRBJ2-5; 10 central bases correspond to TRBD2. The source material was peripheral blood. The CDR3 protein is CASSHASGRVKTQYF. Here is the DNA: TGTGCCAGCAGCCATGCTAGCGGGAGAGTGAAGACCCAGTACTTC.